This T cell receptor beta chain was sequenced during a study of cytomegalovirus exposure and HLA in healthy donors. Broader study findings: Confirmation was obtained in vitro that a few CMV-associated chains are specific for CMV antigens.

The study ran its PCR with 60 Vbeta and 13 Jbeta primers. Assay: immunoSEQ multiplex PCR; the TCRdb copy retains only in-frame clones and omits some. In the table there are under 150,000 clones, around three quarters of which are singletons. Of note for this clone: What it binds is not known.

At collection, donors were nominally healthy, but unrecorded immune exposures were probable. This CDR3 region has 13 residues. V was cut by 3 bases and J by 4 bases, with 11 bases left in between. The germline CDR1 and CDR2 sequences are SGHRS and YFSETQ. Sample: PBMCs. The chain links TRBV5-1 to TRBJ2-7; perhaps TRBD1 as D (6 bases). The source is a woman aged 40 to 55 in good health and CMV-seropositive. CDR3 DNA sequence: TGCGCCAGCAGCTGGGGGCAGAGGTACGAGCAGTACTTC. This gives the protein CASSWGQRYEQYF.